A selection of T cell receptor beta chains follows, all from one sample in a study of blood T cell repertoires in COVID-19. Clones were sequenced by immunoSEQ multiplex PCR, and TCRdb holds only the in-frame ones, with some missing. Among around 52,000 clones listed, approximately 89% were seen once. The material sequenced was peripheral blood. The receptors were gathered from a woman older than 75 with acute or convalescent COVID-19. Each CDR3 is given with its conserved first and last residue. The D gene is left open where the match is weak. A row's size may be missing; if present it is once, few, many or a size class.

j_call | clone_size | v_call | d_call | cdr3_nt | cdr3_aa
TRBJ1-6 | . | TRBV6-5 | TRBD1 | TGTGCCAGCAGACCCCCGGGACAGGGGAATTCACCCCTCCACTTT | CASRPPGQGNSPLHF
TRBJ2-2 | . | TRBV7-2 | . | TGTGCCAGCAGCCCCTGGGCTACGACGAACACCGGGGAGCTGTTTTTT | CASSPWATTNTGELFF
TRBJ2-6 | . | TRBV7-9 | . | TGTGCCAGCAGCTTAGCGGCAGGACACTCTGGGGCCAACGTCCTGACTTTC | CASSLAAGHSGANVLTF
TRBJ2-3 | . | TRBV3-1/TRBV3-2 | TRBD2 | TGTGCCAGCAGCCCAGCTAGCGGGTCTAGCACAGATACGCAGTATTTT | CASSPASGSSTDTQYF
TRBJ2-2 | . | TRBV9 | TRBD1 | TGTGCCAGCAGCTTCGGGACAGGCGGCACCGGGGAGCTGTTTTTT | CASSFGTGGTGELFF
TRBJ2-7 | . | TRBV6-6 | TRBD1 | TGTGCCAGCAGTTATTCCCCGACAGGGTCCGAGCAGTACTTC | CASSYSPTGSEQYF
TRBJ2-5 | once | TRBV2 | TRBD1 | TGTGCCAGCAGAAGGGGGCCCGAGACCCAGTACTTC | CASRRGPETQYF
TRBJ1-1 | . | TRBV5-1 | TRBD1 | TGCGCCAGCAGCTCCCCGGACAGGGGGAACACTGAAGCTTTCTTT | CASSSPDRGNTEAFF
TRBJ1-2 | . | TRBV10-3 | . | TGTGCCATCGGCCGGGGGTTGGTCTATGGCTACACCTTC | CAIGRGLVYGYTF
TRBJ2-1 | . | TRBV30 | . | TGTGCCTGGAGTCGGGGGTCGAGCTCCTACAATGAGCAGTTCTTC | CAWSRGSSSYNEQFF
TRBJ2-2 | once | TRBV7-8 | . | TGTGCCAGCAGCTTAGCGGTCGGGGAATACGCCGGGGAGCTGTTTTTT | CASSLAVGEYAGELFF
TRBJ1-3 | . | TRBV5-4 | . | TGTGCCAGCAGCTTGTGGTCCGGTTCTGGAAACACCATATATTTT | CASSLWSGSGNTIYF
TRBJ1-1 | . | TRBV5-1 | TRBD1 | TGCGCCAGCAGCGCCGGGACAGGGGGGTCTTGGGTTCCTGAAGCTTTCTTT | CASSAGTGGSWVPEAFF
TRBJ1-6 | once | TRBV19 | TRBD1 | TGTGCCAGTGGAGGGACAGGGGGTAATTCACCCCTCCACTTT | CASGGTGGNSPLHF
TRBJ1-2 | . | TRBV19 | . | TGTGCCAGTAGTAAGAGTAACTATGGCTACACCTTC | CASSKSNYGYTF
TRBJ2-1 | . | TRBV28 | . | TGTGCCAGCAGTTTAGGGCAGTACAATGAGCAGTTCTTC | CASSLGQYNEQFF
TRBJ2-1 | . | TRBV20-1 | . | TGCAGTGCCGCGGCCCCGAGGCAGTTCTTC | CSAAAPRQFF
TRBJ2-3 | few | TRBV7-9 | TRBD2 | TGTGCCAGCAGCCGGGGACTAGCGGGGGAAGGCGGCACAGATACGCAGTATTTT | CASSRGLAGEGGTDTQYF
TRBJ1-2 | . | TRBV3-1/TRBV3-2 | . | TGTGCCAGCAGCCAAGATCAGTCCTATGGCTACACCTTC | CASSQDQSYGYTF
TRBJ1-2 | . | TRBV18 | . | TGTGCCAGCTCACCGGGAGACTATGGCTACACCTTC | CASSPGDYGYTF
TRBJ1-4 | . | TRBV7-6 | . | TGTGCCAGCAGTAACCCGGTGGGGCGGAAACTGTTTTTT | CASSNPVGRKLFF
TRBJ2-1 | . | TRBV19 | . | TGTGCCAGTAGTACGCGACCGACAGATTACAATGAGCAGTTCTTC | CASSTRPTDYNEQFF
TRBJ2-1 | . | TRBV7-2 | TRBD1 | TGTGCCAGCAGCGCACGGACAGGGGCCGGCCCGGTCGGGGTCAATGAGCAGTTCTTC | CASSARTGAGPVGVNEQFF
TRBJ2-3 | . | TRBV7-9 | . | TGTGCCAGCACCGGGACTGGAGATACGCAGTATTTT | CASTGTGDTQYF
TRBJ2-1 | . | TRBV5-1 | TRBD2 | TGCGCCAGCAGCTCCACCTCTAGCGGGGGGGCCAGGGGTGAGCAGTTCTTC | CASSSTSSGGARGEQFF
TRBJ2-1 | once | TRBV6-6 | TRBD1 | TGTGCCAGCAGTATTTTCCGGGACAGGGGGCTCAATGAGCAGTTCTTC | CASSIFRDRGLNEQFF
TRBJ1-1 | . | TRBV19 | . | TGTGCCAGTAGTATAGCCCTTGGATCGGGGGGGTCCACTGAAGCTTTCTTT | CASSIALGSGGSTEAFF
TRBJ1-5 | . | TRBV19 | . | TGTGCCAGTACTAGCCGGGCGAGCAATCAGCCCCAGCATTTT | CASTSRASNQPQHF
TRBJ1-6 | . | TRBV7-2 | . | TGTGCCAGCAGGAAACAGGGCTCCTATAATTCACCCCTCCACTTT | CASRKQGSYNSPLHF
TRBJ2-2 | . | TRBV30 | . | TGTGCCTGGGGACTGGGCGCGGGCACCGGGGAGCTGTTTTTT | CAWGLGAGTGELFF
TRBJ1-1 | once | TRBV5-4 | . | TGTGCCAGCAGCTTGGGGTTTGGTCAGGTGAACACTGAAGCTTTCTTT | CASSLGFGQVNTEAFF
TRBJ1-2 | . | TRBV12-3/TRBV12-4 | . | TGTGCCAGCAGTGGACAGAACTATGGCTACACCTTC | CASSGQNYGYTF
TRBJ1-2 | . | TRBV7-6 | TRBD1 | TGTGCCAGCAGCTTAGAGGCAGGGGGTGCCTATGGCTACACCTTC | CASSLEAGGAYGYTF
TRBJ2-3 | . | TRBV11-2 | TRBD2 | TGTGCCAGCAGCCCAGGACCGGGACTAGCGGTGGGAAGAGATACGCAGTATTTT | CASSPGPGLAVGRDTQYF
TRBJ2-1 | . | TRBV11-3 | . | TGTGCCAGCAGCTTAGAACAGAACTCCTACAATGAGCAGTTCTTC | CASSLEQNSYNEQFF
TRBJ2-1 | . | TRBV7-9 | TRBD2 | TGTGCCAGCAGCTCATGGACGGGAGGGGGCTACAATGAGCAGTTCTTC | CASSSWTGGGYNEQFF
TRBJ2-3 | . | TRBV5-4 | TRBD2 | TGTGCCAGCAGTTTTAGCGGGGGGGGTACAGATACGCAGTATTTT | CASSFSGGGTDTQYF
TRBJ1-4 | . | TRBV28 | . | TGTGCCAGCCAACAGGGCAGTTCGCGGGTTGAAAAACTGTTTTTT | CASQQGSSRVEKLFF
TRBJ2-3 | few | TRBV10-3 | . | TGTGCCATCAGTGAACTGAGGGCTCCAGATACGCAGTATTTT | CAISELRAPDTQYF
TRBJ2-2 | . | TRBV5-4 | . | TGTGCCACAACAGGGATGAACACCGGGGAGCTGTTTTTT | CATTGMNTGELFF
TRBJ2-3 | . | TRBV3-1/TRBV3-2 | . | TGTGCCAGCAGCCAAGACCGGACCCAACAGGGACCAGATACGCAGTATTTT | CASSQDRTQQGPDTQYF
TRBJ2-5 | . | TRBV5-1 | TRBD2 | TGCGCCAGCAGCTCACGGACTAGCGGGGGGAAGTACTTC | CASSSRTSGGKYF
TRBJ1-2 | . | TRBV19 | TRBD1 | TGTGCCAGTAGTGCCGGGACAGGGGTCTTTTCGAGCGGCTACACCTTC | CASSAGTGVFSSGYTF
TRBJ1-1 | . | TRBV2 | TRBD1 | TGTGCCAGTGGGGACAGGGAGGACACTGAAGCTTTCTTT | CASGDREDTEAFF
TRBJ2-1 | . | TRBV5-4 | TRBD2 | TGTGCCAGCAGCCCGGGGGGTTCCTACAATGAGCAGTTCTTC | CASSPGGSYNEQFF
TRBJ1-1 | once | TRBV6-5 | . | TGTGCCAGCAGTTACTCGCCAGCAGGGGATTACACTGAAGCTTTCTTT | CASSYSPAGDYTEAFF
TRBJ1-4 | . | TRBV2 | . | TGTGCCAGCAGGACCGGGACCGGGGGGGAAAAACTGTTTTTT | CASRTGTGGEKLFF
TRBJ2-2 | . | TRBV18 | TRBD2 | TGTGCCAGCTCACCCGTAGCGGGGGAGAACACCGGGGAGCTGTTTTTT | CASSPVAGENTGELFF
TRBJ1-1 | . | TRBV7-6 | . | TGTGCCAGCAGCTTAGGTGGGGCGAACACTGAAGCTTTCTTT | CASSLGGANTEAFF
TRBJ2-1 | . | TRBV5-1 | . | TGCGCCAGCAGCTTGTATGGCGGGGAAATCAATGAGCAGTTCTTC | CASSLYGGEINEQFF
TRBJ1-6 | . | TRBV6-6 | TRBD1 | TGTGCCAGCAGTACGGCTGGGACAGGGAATTCACCCCTCCACTTT | CASSTAGTGNSPLHF
TRBJ2-3 | . | TRBV4-2 | . | TGTGCCAGCAGCCAAGGAGAGGGATGGGATACGCAGTATTTT | CASSQGEGWDTQYF
TRBJ2-5 | . | TRBV11-2 | TRBD2 | TGTGCCAGCAGCTTAGGTCCGGGGGGGCAAGAGACCCAGTACTTC | CASSLGPGGQETQYF